The clone carrying this T cell receptor beta chain has a handful of counts. The sample is drawn from a study of CD8 T cells in ankylosing spondylitis. The germline gives CDR1 PRHDT, CDR2 FYEKMQ (reference sequence). CDR3 length: 13 residues. V was pared by 5 bases and J by 5 bases, with 3 bases of the junction left unmatched. Via MiXCR, TCRdb re-called the 5' RACE reads, giving one row per CDR3 protein. The sample lists 40,000 or so distinct CDR3 sequences, 9% to 12% occurring once. This sequence was found in a male donor with ankylosing spondylitis or in good health (not recorded which). The sequencing input was blood, either unsorted or a sorted T cell fraction (not recorded which). The chain couples TRBV13 to TRBJ1-5, with 7 nucleotides matching TRBD1. CDR3 protein: CASSIDRDQPQHF. The CDR3 DNA reads TGTGCCAGCAGCATAGACAGGGATCAGCCCCAGCATTTT.